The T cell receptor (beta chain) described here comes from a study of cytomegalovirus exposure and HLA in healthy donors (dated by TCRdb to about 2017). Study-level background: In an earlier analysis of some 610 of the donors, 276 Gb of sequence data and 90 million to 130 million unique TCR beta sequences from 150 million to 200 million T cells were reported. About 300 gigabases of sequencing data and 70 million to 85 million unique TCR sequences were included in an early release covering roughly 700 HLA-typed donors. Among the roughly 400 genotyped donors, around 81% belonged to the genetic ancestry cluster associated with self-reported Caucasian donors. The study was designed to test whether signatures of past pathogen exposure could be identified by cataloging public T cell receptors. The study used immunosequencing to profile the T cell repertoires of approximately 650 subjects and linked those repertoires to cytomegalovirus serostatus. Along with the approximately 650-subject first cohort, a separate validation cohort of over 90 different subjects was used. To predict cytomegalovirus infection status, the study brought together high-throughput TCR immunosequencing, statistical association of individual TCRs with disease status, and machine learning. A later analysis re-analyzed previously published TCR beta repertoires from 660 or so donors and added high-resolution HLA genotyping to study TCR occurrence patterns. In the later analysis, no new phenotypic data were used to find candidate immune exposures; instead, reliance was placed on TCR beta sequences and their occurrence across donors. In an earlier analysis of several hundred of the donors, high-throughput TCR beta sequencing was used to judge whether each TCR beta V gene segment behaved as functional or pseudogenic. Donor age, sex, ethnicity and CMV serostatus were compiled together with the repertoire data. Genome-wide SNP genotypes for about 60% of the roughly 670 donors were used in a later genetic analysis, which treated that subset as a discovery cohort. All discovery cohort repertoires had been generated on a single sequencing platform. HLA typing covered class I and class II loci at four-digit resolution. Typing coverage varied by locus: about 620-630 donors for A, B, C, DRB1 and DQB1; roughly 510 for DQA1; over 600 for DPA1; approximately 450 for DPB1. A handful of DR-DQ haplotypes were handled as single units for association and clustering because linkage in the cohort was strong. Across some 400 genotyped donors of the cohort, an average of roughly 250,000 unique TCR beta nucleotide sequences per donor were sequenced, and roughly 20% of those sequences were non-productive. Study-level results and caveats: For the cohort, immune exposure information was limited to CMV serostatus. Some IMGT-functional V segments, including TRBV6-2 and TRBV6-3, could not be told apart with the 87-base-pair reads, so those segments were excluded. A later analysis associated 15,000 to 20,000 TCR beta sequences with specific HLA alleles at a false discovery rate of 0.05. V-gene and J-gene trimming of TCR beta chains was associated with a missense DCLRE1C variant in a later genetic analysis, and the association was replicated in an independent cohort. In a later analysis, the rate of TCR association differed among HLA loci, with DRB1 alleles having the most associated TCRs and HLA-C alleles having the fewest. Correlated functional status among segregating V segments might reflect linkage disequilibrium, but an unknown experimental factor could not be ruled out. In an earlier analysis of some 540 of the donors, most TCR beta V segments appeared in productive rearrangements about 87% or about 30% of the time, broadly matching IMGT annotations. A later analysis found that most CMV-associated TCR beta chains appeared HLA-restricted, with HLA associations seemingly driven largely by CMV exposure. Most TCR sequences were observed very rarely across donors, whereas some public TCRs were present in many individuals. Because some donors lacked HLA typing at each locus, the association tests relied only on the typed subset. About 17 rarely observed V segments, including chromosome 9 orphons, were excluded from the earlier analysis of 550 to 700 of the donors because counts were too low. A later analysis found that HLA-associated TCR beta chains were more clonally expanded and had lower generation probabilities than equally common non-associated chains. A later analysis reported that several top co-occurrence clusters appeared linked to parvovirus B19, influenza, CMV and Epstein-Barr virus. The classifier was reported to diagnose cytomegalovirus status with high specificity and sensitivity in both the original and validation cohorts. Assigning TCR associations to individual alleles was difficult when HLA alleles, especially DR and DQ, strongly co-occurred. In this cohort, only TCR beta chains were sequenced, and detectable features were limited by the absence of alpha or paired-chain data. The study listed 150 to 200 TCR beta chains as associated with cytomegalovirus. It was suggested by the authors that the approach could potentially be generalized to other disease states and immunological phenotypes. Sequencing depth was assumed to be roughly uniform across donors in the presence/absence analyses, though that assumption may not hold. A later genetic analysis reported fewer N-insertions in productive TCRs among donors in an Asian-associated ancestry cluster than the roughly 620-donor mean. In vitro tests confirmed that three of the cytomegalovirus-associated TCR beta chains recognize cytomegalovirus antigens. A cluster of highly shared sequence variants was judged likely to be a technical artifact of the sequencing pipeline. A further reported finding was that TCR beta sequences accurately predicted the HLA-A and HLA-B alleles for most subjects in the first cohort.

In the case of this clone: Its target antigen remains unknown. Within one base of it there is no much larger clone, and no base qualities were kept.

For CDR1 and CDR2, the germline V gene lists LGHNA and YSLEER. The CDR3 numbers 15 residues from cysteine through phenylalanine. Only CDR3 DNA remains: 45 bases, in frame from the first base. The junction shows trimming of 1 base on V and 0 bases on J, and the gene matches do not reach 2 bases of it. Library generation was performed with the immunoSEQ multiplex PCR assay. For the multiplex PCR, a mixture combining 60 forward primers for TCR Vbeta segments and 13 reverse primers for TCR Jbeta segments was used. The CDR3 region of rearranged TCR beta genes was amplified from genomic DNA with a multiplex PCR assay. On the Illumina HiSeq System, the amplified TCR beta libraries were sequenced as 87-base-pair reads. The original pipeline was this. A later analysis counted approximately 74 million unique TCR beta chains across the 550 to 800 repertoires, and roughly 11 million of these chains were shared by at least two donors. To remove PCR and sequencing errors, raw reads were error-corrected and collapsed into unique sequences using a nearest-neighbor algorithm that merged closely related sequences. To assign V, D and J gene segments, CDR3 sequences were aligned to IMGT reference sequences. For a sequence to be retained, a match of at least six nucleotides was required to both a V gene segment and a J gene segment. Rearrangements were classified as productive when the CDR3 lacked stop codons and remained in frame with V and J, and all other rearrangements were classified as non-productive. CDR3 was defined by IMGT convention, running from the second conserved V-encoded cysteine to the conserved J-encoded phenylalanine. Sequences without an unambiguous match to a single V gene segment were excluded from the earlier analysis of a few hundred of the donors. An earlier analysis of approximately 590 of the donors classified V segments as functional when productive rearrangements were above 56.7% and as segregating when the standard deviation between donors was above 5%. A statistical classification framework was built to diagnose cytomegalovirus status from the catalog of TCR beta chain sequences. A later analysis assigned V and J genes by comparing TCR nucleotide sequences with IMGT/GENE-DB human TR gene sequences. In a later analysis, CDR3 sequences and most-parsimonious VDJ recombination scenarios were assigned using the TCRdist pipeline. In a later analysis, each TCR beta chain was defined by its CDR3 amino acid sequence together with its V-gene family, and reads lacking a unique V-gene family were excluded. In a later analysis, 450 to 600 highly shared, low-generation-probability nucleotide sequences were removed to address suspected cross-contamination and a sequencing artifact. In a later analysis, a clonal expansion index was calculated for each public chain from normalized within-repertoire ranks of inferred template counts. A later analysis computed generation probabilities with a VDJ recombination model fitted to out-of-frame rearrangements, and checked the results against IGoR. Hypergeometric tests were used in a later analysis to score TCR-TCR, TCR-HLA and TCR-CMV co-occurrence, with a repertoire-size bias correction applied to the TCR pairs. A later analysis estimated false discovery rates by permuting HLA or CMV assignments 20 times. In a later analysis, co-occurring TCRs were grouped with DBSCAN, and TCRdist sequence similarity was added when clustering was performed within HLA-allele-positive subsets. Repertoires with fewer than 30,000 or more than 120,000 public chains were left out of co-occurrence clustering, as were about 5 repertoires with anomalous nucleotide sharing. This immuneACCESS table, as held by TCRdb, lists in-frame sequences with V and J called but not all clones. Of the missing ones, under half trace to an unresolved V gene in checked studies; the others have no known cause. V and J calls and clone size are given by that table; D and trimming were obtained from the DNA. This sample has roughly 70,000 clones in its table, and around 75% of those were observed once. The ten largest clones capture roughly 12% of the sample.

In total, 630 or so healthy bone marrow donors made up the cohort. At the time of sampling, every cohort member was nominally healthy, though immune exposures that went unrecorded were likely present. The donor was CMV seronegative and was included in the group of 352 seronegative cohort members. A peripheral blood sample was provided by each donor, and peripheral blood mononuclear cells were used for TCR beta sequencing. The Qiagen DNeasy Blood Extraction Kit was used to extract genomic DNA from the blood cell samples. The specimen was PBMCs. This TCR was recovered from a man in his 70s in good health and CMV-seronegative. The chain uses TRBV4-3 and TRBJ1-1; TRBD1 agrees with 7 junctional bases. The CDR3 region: CASSQGGQMNTEAFF. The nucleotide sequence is TGCGCCAGCAGCCAAGGGGGACAGATGAACACTGAAGCTTTCTTT.